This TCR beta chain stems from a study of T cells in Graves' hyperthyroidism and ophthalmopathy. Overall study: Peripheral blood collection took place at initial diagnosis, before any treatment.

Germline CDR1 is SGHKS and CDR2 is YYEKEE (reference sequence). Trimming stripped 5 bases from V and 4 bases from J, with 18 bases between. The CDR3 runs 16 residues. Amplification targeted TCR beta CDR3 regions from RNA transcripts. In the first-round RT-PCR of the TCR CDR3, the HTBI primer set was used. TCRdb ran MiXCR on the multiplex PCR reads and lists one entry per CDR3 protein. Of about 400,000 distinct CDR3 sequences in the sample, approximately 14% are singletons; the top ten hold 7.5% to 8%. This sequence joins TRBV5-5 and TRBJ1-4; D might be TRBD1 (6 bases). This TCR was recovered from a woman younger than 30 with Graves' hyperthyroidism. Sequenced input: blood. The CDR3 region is CASRTSPGAINEKLFF. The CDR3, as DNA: TGTGCCAGCAGGACTTCACCAGGGGCGATTAATGAAAAACTGTTTTTT.